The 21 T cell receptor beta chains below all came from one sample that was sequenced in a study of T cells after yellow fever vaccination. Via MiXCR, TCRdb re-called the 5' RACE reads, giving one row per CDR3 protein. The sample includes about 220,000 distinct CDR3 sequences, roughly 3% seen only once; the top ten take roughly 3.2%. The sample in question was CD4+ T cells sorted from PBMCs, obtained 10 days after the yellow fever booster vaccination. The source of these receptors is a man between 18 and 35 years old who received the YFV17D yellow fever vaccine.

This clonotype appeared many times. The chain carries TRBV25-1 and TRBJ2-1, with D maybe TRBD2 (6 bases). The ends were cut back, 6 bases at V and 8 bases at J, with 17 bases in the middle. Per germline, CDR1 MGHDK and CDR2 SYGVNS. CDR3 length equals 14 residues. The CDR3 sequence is CASSQSSRDYEQFF. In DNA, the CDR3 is TGTGCCAGCAGCCAGAGTAGCAGGGACTATGAGCAGTTCTTC.

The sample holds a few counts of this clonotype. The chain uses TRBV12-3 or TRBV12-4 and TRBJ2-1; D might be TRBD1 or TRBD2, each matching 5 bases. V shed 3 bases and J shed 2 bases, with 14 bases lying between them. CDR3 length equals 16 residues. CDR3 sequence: CASSFRGGRPYNEQFF. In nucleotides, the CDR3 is TGTGCCAGCAGTTTTCGTGGGGGACGCCCCTACAATGAGCAGTTCTTC.

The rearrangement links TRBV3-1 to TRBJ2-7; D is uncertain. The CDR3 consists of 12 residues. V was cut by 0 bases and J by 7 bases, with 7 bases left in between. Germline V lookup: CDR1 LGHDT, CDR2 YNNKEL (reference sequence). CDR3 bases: TGTGCCAGCAGCCAAGATCGACTGGAGCAGTACTTC. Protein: CASSQDRLEQYF.

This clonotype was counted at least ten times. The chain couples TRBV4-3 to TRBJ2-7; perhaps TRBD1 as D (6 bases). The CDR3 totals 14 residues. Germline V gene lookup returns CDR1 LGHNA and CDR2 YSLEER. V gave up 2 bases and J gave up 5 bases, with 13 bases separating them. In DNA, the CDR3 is TGCGCCAGCAGCCAACACAGGGAGAACAACGAGCAGTACTTC. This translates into CASSQHRENNEQYF.

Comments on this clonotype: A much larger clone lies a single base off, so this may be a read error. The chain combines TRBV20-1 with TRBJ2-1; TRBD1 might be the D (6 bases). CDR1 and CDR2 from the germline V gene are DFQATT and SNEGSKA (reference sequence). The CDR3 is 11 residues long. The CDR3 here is CSARQGNEQVF. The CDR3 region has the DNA TGCAGTGCTAGACAGGGGAATGAGCAGGTCTTC.

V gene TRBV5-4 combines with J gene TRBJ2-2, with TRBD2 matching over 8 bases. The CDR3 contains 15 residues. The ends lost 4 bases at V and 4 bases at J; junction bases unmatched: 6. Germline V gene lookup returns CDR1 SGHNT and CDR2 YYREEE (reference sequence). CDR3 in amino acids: CASSLTSGRTGELFF. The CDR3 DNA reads TGTGCCAGCAGCCTAACTAGCGGACGCACCGGGGAGCTGTTTTTT. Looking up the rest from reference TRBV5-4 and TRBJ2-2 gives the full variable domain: ETGVTQSPTHLIKTRGQQVTLRCSSQSGHNTVSWYQQALGQGPQFIFQYYREEENGRGNFPPRFSGLQFPNYSSELNVNALELDDSALYLCASSLTSGRTGELFFGEGSRLTVL.

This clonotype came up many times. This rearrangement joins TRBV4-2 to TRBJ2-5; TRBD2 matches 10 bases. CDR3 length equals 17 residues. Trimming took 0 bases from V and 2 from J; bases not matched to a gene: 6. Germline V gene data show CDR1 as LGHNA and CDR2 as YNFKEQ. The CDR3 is CASSQDQQRGGQETQYF. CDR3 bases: TGTGCCAGCAGCCAAGATCAACAGCGGGGGGGACAAGAGACCCAGTACTTC.

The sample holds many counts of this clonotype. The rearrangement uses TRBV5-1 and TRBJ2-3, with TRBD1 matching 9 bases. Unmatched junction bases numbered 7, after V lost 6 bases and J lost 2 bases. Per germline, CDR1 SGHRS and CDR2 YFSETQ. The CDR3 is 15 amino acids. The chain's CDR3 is CASTETGGITDTQYF. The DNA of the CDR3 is TGCGCCAGCACTGAGACAGGGGGTATCACAGATACGCAGTATTTT.

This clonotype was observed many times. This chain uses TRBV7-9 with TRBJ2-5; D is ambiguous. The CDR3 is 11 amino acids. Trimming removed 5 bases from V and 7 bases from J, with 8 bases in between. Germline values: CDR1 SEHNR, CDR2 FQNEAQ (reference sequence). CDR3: CASSPEATQYF. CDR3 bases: TGTGCCAGCAGCCCCGAGGCGACCCAGTACTTC.

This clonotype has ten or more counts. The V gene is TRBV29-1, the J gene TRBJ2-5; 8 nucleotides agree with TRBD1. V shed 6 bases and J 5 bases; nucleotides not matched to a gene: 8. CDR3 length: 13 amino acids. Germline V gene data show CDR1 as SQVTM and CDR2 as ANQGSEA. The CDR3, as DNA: TGCAGCGTCGCGCCAGGGGGCGGGGAGACCCAGTACTTC. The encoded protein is CSVAPGGGETQYF.

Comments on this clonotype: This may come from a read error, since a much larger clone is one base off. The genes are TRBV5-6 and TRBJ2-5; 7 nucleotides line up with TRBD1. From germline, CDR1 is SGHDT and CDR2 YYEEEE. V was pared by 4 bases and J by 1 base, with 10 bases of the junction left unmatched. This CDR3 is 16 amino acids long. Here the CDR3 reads CASSTTTGNAQETQYF. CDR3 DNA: TGTGCCAGCAGCACTACGACAGGGAACGCCCAAGAGACCCAGTACTTC. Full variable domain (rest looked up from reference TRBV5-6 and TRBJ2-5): DAGVTQSPTHLIKTRGQQVTLRCSPKSGHDTVSWYQQALGQGPQFIFQYYEEEERQRGNFPDRFSGHQFPNYSSELNVNALLLGDSALYLCASSTTTGNAQETQYFGPGTRLLVL.

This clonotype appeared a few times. The CDR3 reads CASIPGQNTGELFF. In nucleotides, the CDR3 is TGTGCCAGTATTCCGGGACAGAACACCGGGGAGCTGTTTTTT. The V and J genes are TRBV19 and TRBJ2-2; possible D gene TRBD1, 6 bases. The germline V gene has CDR1 LNHDA and CDR2 SQIVND (reference sequence). The CDR3 is 14 amino acids. Trimming cost V 7 bases and J 1 base, with 10 bases left between them.

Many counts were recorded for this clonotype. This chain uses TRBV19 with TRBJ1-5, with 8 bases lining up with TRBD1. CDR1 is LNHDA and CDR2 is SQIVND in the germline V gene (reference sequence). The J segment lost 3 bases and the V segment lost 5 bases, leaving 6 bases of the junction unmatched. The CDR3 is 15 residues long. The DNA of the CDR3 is TGTGCCAGTAGTCAGGACAGGGTTGACAATCAGCCCCAGCATTTT. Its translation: CASSQDRVDNQPQHF.

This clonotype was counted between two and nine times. This CDR3 is CTGAQGNEQFF. CDR3 coding DNA: TGCACTGGGGCCCAAGGCAATGAGCAGTTCTTC. The V gene is TRBV20-1, the J gene TRBJ2-1; TRBD1 might be the D (5 bases). CDR1 is DFQATT and CDR2 is SNEGSKA in the germline V gene (reference sequence). This CDR3 region has 11 residues.

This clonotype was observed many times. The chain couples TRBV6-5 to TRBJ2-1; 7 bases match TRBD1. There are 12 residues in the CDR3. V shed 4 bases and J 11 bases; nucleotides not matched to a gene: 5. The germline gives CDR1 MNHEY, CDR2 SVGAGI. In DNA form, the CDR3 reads TGTGCCAGCAGTTCCCGACAGGGAAAGCAGTTCTTC. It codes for CASSSRQGKQFF.

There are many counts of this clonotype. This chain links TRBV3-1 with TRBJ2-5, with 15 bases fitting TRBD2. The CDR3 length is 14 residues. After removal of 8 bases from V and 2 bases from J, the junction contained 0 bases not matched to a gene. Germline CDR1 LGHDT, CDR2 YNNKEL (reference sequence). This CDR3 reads CASGTSGGQETQYF. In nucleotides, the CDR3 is TGTGCCAGCGGGACTAGCGGGGGGCAAGAGACCCAGTACTTC.

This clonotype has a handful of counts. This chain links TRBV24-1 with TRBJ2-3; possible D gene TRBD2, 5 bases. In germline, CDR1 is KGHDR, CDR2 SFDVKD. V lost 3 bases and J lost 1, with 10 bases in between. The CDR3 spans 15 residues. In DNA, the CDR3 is TGTGCCACCAGTGATGAGAAGGGAGGCACAGATACGCAGTATTTT. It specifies CATSDEKGGTDTQYF.

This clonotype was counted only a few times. The CDR3 here is CASSTGTGGGRHEQYF. CDR3 nucleotide sequence: TGTGCCAGCAGTACCGGGACAGGGGGGGGTCGCCACGAGCAGTACTTC. This chain joins TRBV28 and TRBJ2-7, with TRBD1 matching over 11 bases. Losses at the gene ends were 5 bases for V and 5 bases for J; bases not matched to a gene: 11. CDR3 length equals 16 residues. From germline, CDR1 is MDHEN and CDR2 SYDVKM. The whole variable domain, filled in from reference TRBV28 and TRBJ2-7, reads DVKVTQSSRYLVKRTGEKVFLECVQDMDHENMFWYRQDPGLGLRLIYFSYDVKMKEKGDIPEGYSVSREKKERFSLILESASTNQTSMYLCASSTGTGGGRHEQYFGPGTRLTVT.

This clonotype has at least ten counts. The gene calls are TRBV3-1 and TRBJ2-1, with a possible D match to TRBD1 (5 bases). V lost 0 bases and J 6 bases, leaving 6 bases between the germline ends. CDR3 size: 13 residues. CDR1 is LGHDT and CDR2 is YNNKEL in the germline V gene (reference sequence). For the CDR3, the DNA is TGTGCCAGCAGCCAAGACAGGGTCAATGAGCAGTTCTTC. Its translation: CASSQDRVNEQFF.

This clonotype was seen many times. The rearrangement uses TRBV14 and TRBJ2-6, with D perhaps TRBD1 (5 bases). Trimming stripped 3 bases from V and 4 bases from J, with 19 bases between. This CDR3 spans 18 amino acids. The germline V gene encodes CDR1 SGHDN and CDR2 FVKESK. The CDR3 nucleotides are TGTGCCAGCAGCCATTTGTCGCAGCTGGGGCGGGGGGCCAACGTCCTGACTTTC. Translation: CASSHLSQLGRGANVLTF.

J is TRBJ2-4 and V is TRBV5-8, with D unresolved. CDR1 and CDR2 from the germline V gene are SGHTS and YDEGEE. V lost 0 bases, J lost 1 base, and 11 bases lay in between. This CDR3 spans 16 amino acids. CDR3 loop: CASSLGAPAAKNIQYF. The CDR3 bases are TGTGCCAGCAGCTTGGGGGCACCCGCGGCCAAAAACATTCAGTACTTC.